The 23 T cell receptor beta chains below were found in one sample sequenced in a study of CD8 T cells in Susac syndrome. Random hexamers were used to reverse transcribe an amount of about 0.5 to 1 ug RNA. TCRdb fed the immunoSEQ multiplex PCR reads into MiXCR, producing one record per CDR3 protein. The sample contains some 180,000 distinct CDR3 sequences, approximately 93% of which appear only once. What was sequenced was CD4+ T cells from PBMCs. The receptor source for this set is a human donor in good health.

The V and J genes are TRBV11-2 and TRBJ2-5; D unresolved. Germline CDR1 and CDR2: SGHAT and FQNNGV. The CDR3 is 18 residues long. The germline V and J ends were trimmed by 4 bases and 2 bases, with 23 bases remaining between them. In DNA form, the CDR3 reads TGTGCCAGCAGCTATCCTTCTCCCCGGCCCCGATTACAAGAGACCCAGTACTTC. Translation gives CASSYPSPRPRLQETQYF. Supplemented by reference TRBV11-2 and TRBJ2-5, the full variable domain reads EAGVAQSPRYKIIEKRQSVAFWCNPISGHATLYWYQQILGQGPKLLIQFQNNGVVDDSQLPKDRFSAERLKGVDSTLKIQPAKLEDSAVYLCASSYPSPRPRLQETQYFGPGTRLLVL.

The chain employs TRBV19 and TRBJ2-1, with no clear D. CDR3 size: 15 residues. Germline CDR1 and CDR2: LNHDA and SQIVND (reference sequence). Trimming removed 10 bases from V and 1 base from J, with 17 bases in between. The CDR3 loop is CATRPRLGSYNEQFF. The CDR3 region has the DNA TGTGCCACTAGACCGAGGCTGGGATCCTACAATGAGCAGTTCTTC.

V and J are TRBV6-2 or TRBV6-3 and TRBJ1-5; D remains ambiguous. V was shortened by 2 bases and J by 12 bases, with 14 bases between the two germline ends. This CDR3 is 13 amino acids long. The V gene's germline CDR1 is MNHEY and CDR2 SVGEGT. CDR3 nucleotides: TGTGCCAGCAGTTACCCCGATTCCGGGATCCAGCATTTT. It codes for CASSYPDSGIQHF.

This sequence joins TRBV9 and TRBJ1-1; D gene ambiguous. The CDR3 length is 15 residues. The V end was cut by 4 bases, the J end by 2 bases, with 15 bases between. CDR1 is SGDLS, CDR2 YYNGEE, per germline. In nucleotides, the CDR3 is TGTGCCAGCAGCCCCTTTATTGGTGAAAACACTGAAGCTTTCTTT. Its protein is CASSPFIGENTEAFF.

V gene TRBV6-2 or TRBV6-3 combines with J gene TRBJ2-3; TRBD2 aligns across 11 bases. Germline CDR1 and CDR2: MNHEY and SVGEGT. This CDR3 contains 18 residues. V was pared by 8 bases and J by 0 bases, with 13 bases of the junction left unmatched. CDR3 protein: CASRSTSGGLSSTDTQYF. Written as DNA, the CDR3 is TGTGCCAGCCGGAGTACTAGCGGGGGCCTCTCTAGCACAGATACGCAGTATTTT.

The V gene is TRBV29-1, the J gene TRBJ2-7; no clear D gene. Trimming cost V 6 bases and J 9 bases, with 24 bases left between them. Per germline, CDR1 SQVTM and CDR2 ANQGSEA. The CDR3 sequence is 14 residues long. The DNA for the CDR3 is TGCAGCGTCCGTCAGAGACACACAACTAAGGGGCAGTACTTC. Its protein is CSVRQRHTTKGQYF.

The chain combines TRBV14 with TRBJ1-1; 8 bases agree with TRBD1. Germline V lookup: CDR1 SGHDN, CDR2 FVKESK. V lost 4 bases to trimming and J lost 3 bases; unmatched junction nucleotides: 7. The CDR3 consists of 15 residues. CDR3 loop: CASSPRTGRDTEAFF. CDR3 DNA sequence: TGTGCCAGCAGCCCCCGGACAGGGAGGGACACTGAAGCTTTCTTT. Filled out from reference TRBV14 and TRBJ1-1, the complete variable domain reads EAGVTQFPSHSVIEKGQTVTLRCDPISGHDNLYWYRRVMGKEIKFLLHFVKESKQDESGMPNNRFLAERTGGTYSTLKVQPAELEDSGVYFCASSPRTGRDTEAFFGQGTRLTVV.

The chain joins TRBV7-2 to TRBJ2-6; weak D call: TRBD1 (6 bases). The germline V gene has CDR1 SGHTA and CDR2 FQGNSA. This CDR3 is built from 15 residues. Trimming stripped 4 bases from V and 4 bases from J, with 11 bases between. This chain's CDR3 is CASSSTGPGANVLTF. The CDR3 bases are TGTGCCAGCAGCTCCACAGGGCCCGGGGCCAACGTCCTGACTTTC.

The rearrangement joins TRBV30 to TRBJ1-1; the D gene is possibly TRBD1 (5 bases). V was cut by 2 bases and J by 5 bases, with 15 bases left in between. Germline CDR1 and CDR2: GTSNPN and SVGIG (reference sequence). The length of the CDR3 is 14 residues. CDR3 sequence: CAWSREGRRTEAFF. The DNA for the CDR3 is TGTGCCTGGAGTCGGGAGGGGAGGAGGACTGAAGCTTTCTTT.

This chain joins TRBV6-2 or TRBV6-3 and TRBJ2-1; D may be TRBD2 (6 bases). The CDR3 is 13 residues long. V was trimmed by 6 bases and J by 9 bases, leaving 15 bases between them. Per the germline V gene, CDR1 is MNHEY and CDR2 is SVGEGT. CDR3 amino acids: CASSLKFGGEQFF. The CDR3 coding sequence is TGTGCCAGCAGCCTGAAGTTCGGGGGTGAGCAGTTCTTC.

The chain employs TRBV7-9 and TRBJ1-1, with D perhaps TRBD1 (6 bases). The germline V and J ends were trimmed by 4 bases and 10 bases, with 10 bases remaining between them. Germline V gene data show CDR1 as SEHNR and CDR2 as FQNEAQ (reference sequence). The CDR3 consists of 11 residues. The CDR3 sequence: CASSSPTGAFF. DNA of the CDR3: TGTGCCAGCAGCTCGCCGACAGGAGCTTTCTTT.

This chain links TRBV4-2 with TRBJ2-3; TRBD2 agrees at 14 bases. Germline CDR1 reads LGHNA; CDR2 reads YNFKEQ. The CDR3 has 17 amino acids. With 1 base clipped from V and 7 bases from J, the junction kept 7 bases outside the gene matches. This CDR3 reads CASSQVGTSGGRHTQYF. In DNA, the CDR3 is TGTGCCAGCAGCCAAGTTGGGACTAGCGGGGGCCGGCATACGCAGTATTTT.

CDR3 coding DNA: TGCGCCAGCAGCTTGGAGACAGCTAATTCACCCCTCCACTTT. This translates into CASSLETANSPLHF. This chain uses TRBV5-1 with TRBJ1-6, with a possible D match to TRBD1 (5 bases). The CDR3 is 14 residues long. The germline V gene has CDR1 SGHRS and CDR2 YFSETQ. The germline V and J ends were trimmed by 0 bases and 6 bases, with 7 bases remaining between them.

This rearrangement joins TRBV28 to TRBJ2-7; D may match TRBD1 or TRBD2 (6 bases each). The V gene's germline CDR1 is MDHEN and CDR2 SYDVKM. Trimming stripped 6 bases from V and 5 bases from J, with 14 bases between. The CDR3 runs 13 residues. The CDR3 nucleotides are TGTGCCAGCAGCTCGGCCGGGGGCCACGAGCAGTACGTC. Translated, it gives CASSSAGGHEQYV.

The chain recombines TRBV7-2 with TRBJ2-7; TRBD2 might be the D (5 bases). The V gene lost 8 bases and the J gene lost 3 bases, with 14 bases spanning the gap. The CDR3 length is 13 residues. Germline CDR1 and CDR2: SGHTA and FQGNSA. DNA of the CDR3: TGTGCCAGCGTTGGACTTCCACACTACGAGCAGTACTTC. The encoded protein is CASVGLPHYEQYF.

The chain employs TRBV19 and TRBJ1-5, with 12 bases aligning to TRBD1. CDR1 and CDR2 from the germline V gene are LNHDA and SQIVND (reference sequence). Trimming at V came to 5 bases and at J to 7 bases, leaving 15 bases not matched to a gene. The CDR3 is made up of 18 amino acids. CDR3 residues: CASSPKTPGQGARQPQHF. In DNA, the CDR3 is TGTGCCAGTAGTCCAAAAACCCCGGGACAGGGGGCGCGGCAGCCCCAGCATTTT.

The rearrangement links TRBV28 to TRBJ1-1; D is possibly TRBD1 (6 bases). Germline loops: CDR1 MDHEN, CDR2 SYDVKM. The V end was cut by 6 bases, the J end by 2 bases, with 10 bases between. There are 13 residues in the CDR3. The CDR3 sequence is CASRDRINTEAFF. For the CDR3, the DNA is TGTGCCAGCAGGGACAGAATAAACACTGAAGCTTTCTTT. Filled out from reference TRBV28 and TRBJ1-1, the complete variable domain reads DVKVTQSSRYLVKRTGEKVFLECVQDMDHENMFWYRQDPGLGLRLIYFSYDVKMKEKGDIPEGYSVSREKKERFSLILESASTNQTSMYLCASRDRINTEAFFGQGTRLTVV.

The rearrangement joins TRBV5-1 to TRBJ2-5, with D unresolved. V lost 4 bases to trimming and J lost 5 bases, with 9 bases between them. The CDR3 totals 12 residues. The V gene's germline CDR1 is SGHRS and CDR2 YFSETQ. The CDR3 DNA reads TGCGCCAGCAGCGACGAAGGGGAGACCCAGTACTTC. Its translation is CASSDEGETQYF.

This clonotype is a singleton in its sample. The chain links TRBV15 to TRBJ1-1; D call uncertain. CDR1 LNHNV and CDR2 YYDKDF come from the germline V gene (reference sequence). With 0 bases removed from V and 7 bases from J, the gap between germline ends came to 9 bases. The CDR3 is 13 amino acids. In DNA, the CDR3 is TGTGCCACCAGCAGAGATCGGAACGGTGAAGCTTTCTTT. This encodes CATSRDRNGEAFF.

The V gene is TRBV29-1, the J gene TRBJ1-2; D unresolved. The CDR3 is 13 amino acids. V gave up 6 bases and J gave up 0 bases, with 11 bases separating them. The germline CDR1 and CDR2 sequences are SQVTM and ANQGSEA. The CDR3 bases are TGCAGCGTAGCTGTGGACCCTAACTATGGCTACACCTTC. This translates into CSVAVDPNYGYTF.

The chain employs TRBV7-3 and TRBJ2-6; TRBD1 might be the D (5 bases). The V end lost 3 bases, the J end lost 3 bases, and 9 bases lay between the germline ends. CDR1 is SGHTA, CDR2 FQGTGA, per germline. The CDR3 runs to 15 residues. The CDR3 sequence: CASSFRADGANVLTF. The CDR3 coding sequence is TGTGCCAGCAGCTTCAGGGCGGATGGGGCCAACGTCCTGACTTTC. Supplemented by reference TRBV7-3 and TRBJ2-6, the full variable domain reads GAGVSQTPSNKVTEKGKYVELRCDPISGHTALYWYRQSLGQGPEFLIYFQGTGAADDSGLPNDRFFAVRPEGSVSTLKIQRTERGDSAVYLCASSFRADGANVLTFGAGSRLTVL.

The chain is built from TRBV20-1 and TRBJ2-7, with D maybe TRBD1 (6 bases). Trimming took 1 base from V and 0 from J, leaving 16 bases between them. CDR1 and CDR2 from the germline V gene are DFQATT and SNEGSKA (reference sequence). The CDR3 is 16 residues long. This chain's CDR3 is CSARVGQKMSSYEQYF. CDR3 DNA: TGCAGTGCTAGAGTCGGACAGAAAATGAGCTCCTACGAGCAGTACTTC.

This clonotype appeared once. The genes are TRBV3-1 and TRBJ1-6; no reliable D call. The CDR3 contains 15 residues. The germline V gene encodes CDR1 LGHDT and CDR2 YNNKEL (reference sequence). V was cut by 4 bases and J by 8 bases, with 15 bases left in between. The DNA for the CDR3 is TGTGCCAGCAGCCGAGCCGGGCCAGTAGATTCACCCCTCCACTTT. Its translation is CASSRAGPVDSPLHF.